The clone carrying this TCR beta chain appeared many times. This sample was included in a study of neurological immune-mediated disorders. The germline V and J ends were trimmed by 1 base and 2 bases, with 12 bases remaining between them. This CDR3 region has 16 residues. The cDNA came from 5'RACE, which used 10-nucleotide random UMIs. One entry per CDR3 protein results from TCRdb running MiXCR on the 5' RACE reads. The data show 71,000 or so distinct CDR3 sequences, roughly an eighth seen once. Time point specified: longitudinal time-point 1 (baseline). Stored at -80 C, 2 million PBMCs were the source of the unsorted libraries.

The source of this sequence is a female donor with HTLV-1-associated myelopathy (HAM/TSP). Material for sequencing was PBMCs. The chain combines TRBV12-3 or TRBV12-4 with TRBJ1-3; D call uncertain. The DNA of the CDR3 is TGTGCCAGCAGTTTAGGGCTGGGCGCGGCTGGAAACACCATATATTTT. Amino acid sequence: CASSLGLGAAGNTIYF.